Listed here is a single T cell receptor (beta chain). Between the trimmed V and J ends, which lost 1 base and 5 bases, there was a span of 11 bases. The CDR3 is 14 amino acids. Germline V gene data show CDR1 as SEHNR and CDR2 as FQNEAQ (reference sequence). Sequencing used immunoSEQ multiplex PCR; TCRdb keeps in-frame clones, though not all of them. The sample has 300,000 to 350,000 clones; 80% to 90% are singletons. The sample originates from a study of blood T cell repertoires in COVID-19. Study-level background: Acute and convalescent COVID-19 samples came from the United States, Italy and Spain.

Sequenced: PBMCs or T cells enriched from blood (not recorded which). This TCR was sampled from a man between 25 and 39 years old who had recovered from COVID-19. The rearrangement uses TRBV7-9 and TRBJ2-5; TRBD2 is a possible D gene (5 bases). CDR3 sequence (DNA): TGTGCCAGCAGCTTAGGTCCTAGCAAGGAGACCCAGTACTTC. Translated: CASSLGPSKETQYF.